This TCR beta chain was captured in a study of response to subunit inactivated influenza vaccine. This clonotype showed up many times. TCRdb fed the RT-PCR reads into MiXCR, producing one record per CDR3 protein. Among about 570,000 distinct CDR3 sequences, approximately 11% were seen once, and the ten largest hold approximately 11%. CDR3 length: 15 amino acids. V trimming: 10 bases; J trimming: 7 bases; junction bases outside the gene matches: 16. These same data were also listed under a study on T cells expressing NK-cell markers. This second report adds: cDNA encoding TCR beta was synthesized via 5'RACE template switching incorporating UMIs. It was sorted CD3+CD56-NKG2C+, CD3+CD56+NKG2C- and CD3+CD56+NKG2C+ T cells that provided the TCR beta repertoires. An anti-gamma-delta TCR antibody confined sorting to alpha-beta TCR T cells across several of the experiments.

The V call is TRBV12-3 or TRBV12-4, the J call TRBJ2-1, with TRBD2 identical over 7 bases. Sequencing was performed on PBMCs from blood, taken on the day of vaccination. The sequence derives from a man between 50 and 59 years old who received an inactivated influenza vaccine. The CDR3 nucleotides are TGTGCCACCAGACCAATAGCGGGCCTAGGAAATGAGCAGTTCTTC. It yields the protein CATRPIAGLGNEQFF.